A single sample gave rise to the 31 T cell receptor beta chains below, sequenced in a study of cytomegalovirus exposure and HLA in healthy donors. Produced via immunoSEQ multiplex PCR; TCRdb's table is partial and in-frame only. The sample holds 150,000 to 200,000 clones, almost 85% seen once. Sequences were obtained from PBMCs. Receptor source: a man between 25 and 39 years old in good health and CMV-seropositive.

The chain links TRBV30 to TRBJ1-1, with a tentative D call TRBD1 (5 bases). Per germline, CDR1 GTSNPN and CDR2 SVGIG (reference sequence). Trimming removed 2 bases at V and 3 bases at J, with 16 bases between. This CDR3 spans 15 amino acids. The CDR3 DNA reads TGTGCCTGGAGTACCCTTGCAGGGTGGGACACTGAAGCTTTCTTT. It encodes CAWSTLAGWDTEAFF.

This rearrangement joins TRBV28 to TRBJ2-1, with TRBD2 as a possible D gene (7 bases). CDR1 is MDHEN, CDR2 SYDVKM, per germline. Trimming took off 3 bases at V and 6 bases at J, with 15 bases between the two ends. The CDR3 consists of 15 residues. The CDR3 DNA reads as TGTGCCAGCAGTTTCCAGGGAAGGGGGGGCAATGAGCAGTTCTTC. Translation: CASSFQGRGGNEQFF.

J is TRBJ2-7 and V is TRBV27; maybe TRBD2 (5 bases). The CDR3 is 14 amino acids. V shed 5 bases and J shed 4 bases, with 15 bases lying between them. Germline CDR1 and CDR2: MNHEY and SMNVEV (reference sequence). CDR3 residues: CASSHGRGRYEQYF. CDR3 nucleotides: TGTGCCAGCAGTCACGGACGAGGGCGATACGAGCAGTACTTC.

The CDR3 is CAWSVVWGVGQPQHF. CDR3 nucleotide sequence: TGTGCCTGGAGTGTAGTATGGGGGGTCGGTCAGCCCCAGCATTTT. This rearrangement joins TRBV30 to TRBJ1-5, with D possibly TRBD1 on 5 matching bases. The CDR3 length is 15 residues. V was clipped by 0 bases and J by 6 bases, with 15 bases between them. From germline, CDR1 is GTSNPN and CDR2 SVGIG (reference sequence).

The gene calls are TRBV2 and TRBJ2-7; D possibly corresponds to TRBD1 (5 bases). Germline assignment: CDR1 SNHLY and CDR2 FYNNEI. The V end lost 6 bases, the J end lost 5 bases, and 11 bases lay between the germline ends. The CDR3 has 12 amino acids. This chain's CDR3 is CASSIQGDEQYF. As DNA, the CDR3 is TGTGCCAGCAGCATTCAGGGTGACGAGCAGTACTTC.

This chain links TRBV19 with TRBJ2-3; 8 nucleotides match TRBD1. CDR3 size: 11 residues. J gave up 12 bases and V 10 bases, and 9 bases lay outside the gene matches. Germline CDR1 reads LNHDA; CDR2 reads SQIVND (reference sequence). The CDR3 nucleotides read TGTGCCACCCTAGGGACAGGAGAACAGTATTTT. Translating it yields CATLGTGEQYF.

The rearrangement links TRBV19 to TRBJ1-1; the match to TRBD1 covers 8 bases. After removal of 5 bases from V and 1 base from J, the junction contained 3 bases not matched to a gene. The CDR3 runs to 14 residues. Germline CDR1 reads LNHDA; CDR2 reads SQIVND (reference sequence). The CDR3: CASSAGTGNTEAFF. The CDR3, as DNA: TGTGCCAGTAGTGCCGGGACAGGGAACACTGAAGCTTTCTTT.

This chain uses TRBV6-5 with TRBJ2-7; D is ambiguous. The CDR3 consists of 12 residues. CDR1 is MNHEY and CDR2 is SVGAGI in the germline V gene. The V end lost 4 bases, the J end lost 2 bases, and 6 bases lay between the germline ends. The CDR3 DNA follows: TGTGCCAGCAGTTCTGGCACCTACGAGCAGTACTTC. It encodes CASSSGTYEQYF.

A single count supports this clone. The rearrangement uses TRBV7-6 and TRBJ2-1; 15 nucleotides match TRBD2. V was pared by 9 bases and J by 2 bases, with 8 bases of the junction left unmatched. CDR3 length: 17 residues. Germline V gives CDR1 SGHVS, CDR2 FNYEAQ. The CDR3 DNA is TGTGCCAGTAGTTGGACTAGCGGGGGGGCGACCTACAATGAGCAGTTCTTC. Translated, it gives CASSWTSGGATYNEQFF.

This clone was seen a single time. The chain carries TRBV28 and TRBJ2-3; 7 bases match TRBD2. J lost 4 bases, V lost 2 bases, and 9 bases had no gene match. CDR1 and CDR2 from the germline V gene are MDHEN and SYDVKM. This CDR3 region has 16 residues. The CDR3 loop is CASSLLGTTAADTQYF. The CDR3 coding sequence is TGTGCCAGCAGTTTACTGGGGACTACGGCCGCAGATACGCAGTATTTT. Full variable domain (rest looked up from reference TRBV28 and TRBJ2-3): DVKVTQSSRYLVKRTGEKVFLECVQDMDHENMFWYRQDPGLGLRLIYFSYDVKMKEKGDIPEGYSVSREKKERFSLILESASTNQTSMYLCASSLLGTTAADTQYFGPGTRLTVL.

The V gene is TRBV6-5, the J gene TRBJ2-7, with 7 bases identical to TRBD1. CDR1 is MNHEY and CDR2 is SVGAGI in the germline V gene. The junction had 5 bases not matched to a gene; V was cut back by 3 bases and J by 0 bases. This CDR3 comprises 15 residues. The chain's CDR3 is CASSYTTGSSYEQYF. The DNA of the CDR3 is TGTGCCAGCAGTTATACGACAGGGAGCTCCTACGAGCAGTACTTC.

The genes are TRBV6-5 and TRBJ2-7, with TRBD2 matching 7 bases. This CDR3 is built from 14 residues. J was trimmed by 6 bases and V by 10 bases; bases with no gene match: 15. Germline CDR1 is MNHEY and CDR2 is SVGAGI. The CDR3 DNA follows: TGTGCCACCTCCCCGGGACTAACCACTCGCGAGCAGTACTTC. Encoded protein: CATSPGLTTREQYF.

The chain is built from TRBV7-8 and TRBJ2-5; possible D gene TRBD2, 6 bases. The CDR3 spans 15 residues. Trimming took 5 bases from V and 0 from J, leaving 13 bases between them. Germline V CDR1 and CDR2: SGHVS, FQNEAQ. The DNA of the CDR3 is TGTGCCAGCAGCCCCGCGAGGAGGGACCAAGAGACCCAGTACTTC. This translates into CASSPARRDQETQYF. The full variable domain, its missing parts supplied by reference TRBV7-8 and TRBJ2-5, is GAGVSQSPRYKVAKRGQDVALRCDPISGHVSLFWYQQALGQGPEFLTYFQNEAQLDKSGLPSDRFFAERPEGSVSTLKIQRTQQEDSAVYLCASSPARRDQETQYFGPGTRLLVL.

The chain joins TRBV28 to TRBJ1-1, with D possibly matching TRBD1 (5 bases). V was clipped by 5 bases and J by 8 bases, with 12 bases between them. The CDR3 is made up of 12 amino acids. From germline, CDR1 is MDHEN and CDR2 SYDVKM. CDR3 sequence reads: CASSLKPGEAFF. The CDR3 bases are TGTGCCAGCAGTCTTAAGCCAGGGGAAGCTTTCTTT.

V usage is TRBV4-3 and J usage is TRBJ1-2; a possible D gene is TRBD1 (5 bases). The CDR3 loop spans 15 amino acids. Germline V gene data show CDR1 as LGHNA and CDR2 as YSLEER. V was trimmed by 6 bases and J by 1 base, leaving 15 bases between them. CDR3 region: CASSLDTRVNYGYTF. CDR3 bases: TGCGCCAGCAGTTTGGACACACGAGTTAACTATGGCTACACCTTC.

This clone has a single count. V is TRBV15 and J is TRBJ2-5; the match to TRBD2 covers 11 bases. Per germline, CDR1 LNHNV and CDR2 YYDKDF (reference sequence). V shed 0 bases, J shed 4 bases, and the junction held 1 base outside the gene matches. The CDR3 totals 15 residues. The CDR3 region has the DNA TGTGCCACCAGCAGAGATGGGACTAGCGGAGAGACCCAGTACTTC. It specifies CATSRDGTSGETQYF.

CDR3 bases: TGTGCCAGCAGTCGTAGACCCTCTTTCGACAGGACGGAATACAATGAGCAGTTCTTC. It specifies CASSRRPSFDRTEYNEQFF. V is TRBV2 and J is TRBJ2-1, with D maybe TRBD1 (6 bases). The V end lost 5 bases, the J end lost 4 bases, and 27 bases lay between the germline ends. Germline assignment: CDR1 SNHLY and CDR2 FYNNEI. CDR3 length: 19 residues. Filled out from reference TRBV2 and TRBJ2-1, the complete variable domain reads EPEVTQTPSHQVTQMGQEVILRCVPISNHLYFYWYRQILGQKVEFLVSFYNNEISEKSEIFDDQFSVERPDGSNFTLKIRSTKLEDSAMYFCASSRRPSFDRTEYNEQFFGPGTRLTVL.

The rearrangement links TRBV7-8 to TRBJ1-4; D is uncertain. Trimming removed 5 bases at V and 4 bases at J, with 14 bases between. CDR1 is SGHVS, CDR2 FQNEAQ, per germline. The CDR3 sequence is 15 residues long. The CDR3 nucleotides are TGTGCCAGCAGCGCCTACTTCGCAAATAATGAAAAACTGTTTTTT. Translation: CASSAYFANNEKLFF.

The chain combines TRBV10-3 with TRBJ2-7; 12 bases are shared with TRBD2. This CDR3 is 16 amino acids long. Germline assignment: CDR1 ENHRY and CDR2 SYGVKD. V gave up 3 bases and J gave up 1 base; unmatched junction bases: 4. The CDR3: CAISDSSGRDSYEQYF. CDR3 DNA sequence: TGTGCCATCAGTGACTCTAGCGGGAGGGATTCCTACGAGCAGTACTTC.

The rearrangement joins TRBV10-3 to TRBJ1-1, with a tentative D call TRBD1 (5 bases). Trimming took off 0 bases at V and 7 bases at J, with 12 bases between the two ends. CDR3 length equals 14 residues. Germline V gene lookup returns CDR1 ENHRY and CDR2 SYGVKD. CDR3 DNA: TGTGCCATCAGTGAGTCAGGCAGGGCCGGTGAAGCTTTCTTT. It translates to CAISESGRAGEAFF.

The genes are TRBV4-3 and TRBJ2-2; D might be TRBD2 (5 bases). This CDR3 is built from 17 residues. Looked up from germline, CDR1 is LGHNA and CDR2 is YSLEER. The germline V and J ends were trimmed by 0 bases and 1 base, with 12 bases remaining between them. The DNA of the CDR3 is TGCGCCAGCAGCCAAGATCCGAGGGCGGGGAACACCGGGGAGCTGTTTTTT. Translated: CASSQDPRAGNTGELFF.

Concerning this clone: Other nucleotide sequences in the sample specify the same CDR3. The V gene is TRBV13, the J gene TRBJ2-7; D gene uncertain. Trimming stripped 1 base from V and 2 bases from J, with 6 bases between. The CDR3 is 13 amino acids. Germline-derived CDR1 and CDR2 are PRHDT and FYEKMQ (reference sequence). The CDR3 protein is CASSLDRAYEQYF. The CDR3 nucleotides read TGTGCCAGCAGCTTAGACCGAGCCTACGAGCAGTACTTC.

CDR3 sequence reads: CASSLKVAFSGGHNEQFF. The CDR3 coding sequence is TGTGCCAGCAGCTTAAAGGTGGCGTTTAGCGGGGGCCACAATGAGCAGTTCTTC. J is TRBJ2-1 and V is TRBV7-3, with 9 bases lining up with TRBD2. This CDR3 has 18 amino acids. Trimming removed 1 base from V and 5 bases from J; junction bases left unmatched: 12. The germline V gene has CDR1 SGHTA and CDR2 FQGTGA.

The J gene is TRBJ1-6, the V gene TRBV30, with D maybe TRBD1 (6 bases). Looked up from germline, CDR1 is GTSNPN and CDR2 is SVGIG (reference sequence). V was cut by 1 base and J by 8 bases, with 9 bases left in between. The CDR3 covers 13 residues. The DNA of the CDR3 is TGTGCCTGGAGTGCTTACAGGGATTCACCCCTCCACTTT. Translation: CAWSAYRDSPLHF.

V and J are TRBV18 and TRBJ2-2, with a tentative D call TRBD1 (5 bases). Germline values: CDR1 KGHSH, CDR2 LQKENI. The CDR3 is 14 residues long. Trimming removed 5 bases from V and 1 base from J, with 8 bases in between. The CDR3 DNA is TGTGCCAGCTCAGACGACAGGAACACCGGGGAGCTGTTTTTT. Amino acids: CASSDDRNTGELFF.

The CDR3 region has the DNA TGTGCCAGCAGCTCGACATCTGCAGGAACGCAGTATTTT. Translation gives CASSSTSAGTQYF. The chain is built from TRBV11-3 and TRBJ2-3; D unresolved. Trimming took off 4 bases at V and 9 bases at J, with 14 bases between the two ends. Germline CDR1 is SGHNT and CDR2 is YENEEA. There are 13 residues in the CDR3.

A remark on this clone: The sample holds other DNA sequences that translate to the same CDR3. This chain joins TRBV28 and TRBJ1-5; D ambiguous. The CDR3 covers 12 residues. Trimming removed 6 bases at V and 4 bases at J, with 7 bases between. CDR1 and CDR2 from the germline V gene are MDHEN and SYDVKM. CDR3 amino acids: CASRGGNQPQHF. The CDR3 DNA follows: TGTGCCAGCAGGGGAGGGAATCAGCCCCAGCATTTT.

In nucleotides, the CDR3 is TGCAGCGTCCGACCACAGCCTTCTTCCTACAATGAGCAGTTCTTC. It encodes CSVRPQPSSYNEQFF. The genes are TRBV29-1 and TRBJ2-1, with D hard to call. Trimming removed 6 bases from V and 1 base from J, with 16 bases in between. CDR3 length: 15 residues. CDR1 and CDR2 from the germline V gene are SQVTM and ANQGSEA.

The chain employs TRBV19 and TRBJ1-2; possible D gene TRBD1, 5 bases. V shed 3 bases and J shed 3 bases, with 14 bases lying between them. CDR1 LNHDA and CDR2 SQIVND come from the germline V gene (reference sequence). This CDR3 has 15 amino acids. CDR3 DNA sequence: TGTGCCAGTAGTATGGAAGCGAAGGGGTACTATGGCTACACCTTC. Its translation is CASSMEAKGYYGYTF.

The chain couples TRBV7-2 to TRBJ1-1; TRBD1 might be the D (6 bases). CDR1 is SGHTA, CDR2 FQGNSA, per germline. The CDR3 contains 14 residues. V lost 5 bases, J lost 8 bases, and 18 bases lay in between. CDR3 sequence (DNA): TGTGCCAGCAGCCCCCGGGACAAGCCCCCGGAAGCTTTCTTT. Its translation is CASSPRDKPPEAFF.

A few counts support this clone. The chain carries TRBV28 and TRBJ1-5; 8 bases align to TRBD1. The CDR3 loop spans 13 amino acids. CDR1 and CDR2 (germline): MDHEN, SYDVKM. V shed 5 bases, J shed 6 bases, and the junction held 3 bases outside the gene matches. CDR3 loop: CASSITGGQPQHF. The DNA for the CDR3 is TGTGCCAGCAGTATCACAGGGGGTCAGCCCCAGCATTTT.